A selection of T cell receptor beta chains follows, all from one sample in a study of cytomegalovirus exposure and HLA in healthy donors. Repertoires were generated with immunoSEQ multiplex PCR, while TCRdb's copy carries only in-frame clones and drops some. Among roughly 180,000 clones listed, roughly 8.7% were seen once. Sample: PBMCs. The receptor source for this set is a woman aged 30 to 39 in good health and CMV-seropositive. Both conserved end residues are part of each CDR3. D genes are given only for firm matches. The listing skips clone size in some rows; elsewhere it reads once, few, many or a size class.

NA | few | TRBJ2-5 | TRBV29-1 | TGCAGCGTTGGCCCGGGCCAAGAGACCCAGTACTTC | CSVGPGQETQYF
NA | few | TRBJ2-1 | TRBV9 | TGTGCCAGCAGCGTCTACCAAAGCCCTTACAATGAGCAGTTCTTC | CASSVYQSPYNEQFF
NA | NA | TRBJ2-7 | TRBV10-1 | TGCGCCAGCAGTGAGGACAATCTATACGAGCAGTACTTC | CASSEDNLYEQYF
NA | NA | TRBJ2-1 | TRBV9 | TGTGCCAGCAGCCCGGGACTCCCGTACAATGAGCAGTTCTTC | CASSPGLPYNEQFF
NA | few | TRBJ2-5 | TRBV6-6 | TGTGCCAGCAGACCCAGCTTGGCAGCGGAGACCCAGTACTTC | CASRPSLAAETQYF
TRBD1 | few | TRBJ2-7 | TRBV5-1 | TGCGCCAGCAGCTTGGGGGGACAGGCGAGTCCCGACGAGCAGTACTTC | CASSLGGQASPDEQYF
TRBD1 | few | TRBJ1-5 | TRBV19 | TGTGCCAGTACCAACCGACAGGGGGATCAGCCCCAGCATTTT | CASTNRQGDQPQHF
TRBD2 | NA | TRBJ2-1 | TRBV7-9 | TGTGCCAGCAGCTTAGGTGGGGGAGGGAATGAGCAGTTCTTC | CASSLGGGGNEQFF
TRBD2 | NA | TRBJ2-2 | TRBV6-5 | TGTGCCAGCAGTTGGCGGGAGGGCACCGGGGAGCTGTTTTTT | CASSWREGTGELFF
TRBD2 | few | TRBJ2-7 | TRBV7-8 | TGTGCCAGCAGCTTCACAACCTCCGGGACTAGCGCCTACGAGCAGTACTTC | CASSFTTSGTSAYEQYF